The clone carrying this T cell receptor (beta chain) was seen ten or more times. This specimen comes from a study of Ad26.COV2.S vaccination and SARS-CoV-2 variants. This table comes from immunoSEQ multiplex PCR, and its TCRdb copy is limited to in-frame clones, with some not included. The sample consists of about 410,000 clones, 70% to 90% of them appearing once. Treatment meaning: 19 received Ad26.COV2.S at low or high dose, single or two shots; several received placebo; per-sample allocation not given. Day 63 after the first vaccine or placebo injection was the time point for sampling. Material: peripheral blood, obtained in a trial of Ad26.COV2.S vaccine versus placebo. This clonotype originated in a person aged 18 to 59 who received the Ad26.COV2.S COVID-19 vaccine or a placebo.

CDR3 DNA sequence: TGTGCCAGCAGCTTAAGGGATCCCGGGGAGCTGTTTTTT. Amino acids: CASSLRDPGELFF. V gene TRBV11-3 combines with J gene TRBJ2-2; no definite D call. Germline lookup yields CDR1 SGHNT and CDR2 YENEEA. The CDR3 has 13 amino acids. Trimming pared 2 bases from V and 6 bases from J, leaving 7 bases between. The entire variable domain, with the rest obtained from reference TRBV11-3 and TRBJ2-2, is as follows: EAGVVQSPRYKIIEKKQPVAFWCNPISGHNTLYWYLQNLGQGPELLIRYENEEAVDDSQLPKDRFSAERLKGVDSTLKIQPAELGDSAVYLCASSLRDPGELFFGEGSRLTVL.